This T cell receptor beta chain was recorded in a study of T cell changes during pregnancy in multiple sclerosis. Assay: immunoSEQ multiplex PCR; the TCRdb copy retains only in-frame clones and omits some. The data hold under 70,000 clones, with roughly 91% observed a single time. Trimming stripped 6 bases from V and 0 bases from J, with 14 bases between. The V gene's germline CDR1 is SQVTM and CDR2 ANQGSEA. The CDR3 has 14 residues. The rearrangement joins TRBV29-1 to TRBJ1-1, with a weak D call TRBD1 (6 bases). The sequence was collected from a female donor in good health, enrolled as a control in a pregnancy study. Sequenced here: peripheral blood, sampled after pregnancy. CDR3 residues: CSVAPTGMNTEAFF. As DNA, the CDR3 is TGCAGCGTCGCCCCTACAGGGATGAACACTGAAGCTTTCTTT.